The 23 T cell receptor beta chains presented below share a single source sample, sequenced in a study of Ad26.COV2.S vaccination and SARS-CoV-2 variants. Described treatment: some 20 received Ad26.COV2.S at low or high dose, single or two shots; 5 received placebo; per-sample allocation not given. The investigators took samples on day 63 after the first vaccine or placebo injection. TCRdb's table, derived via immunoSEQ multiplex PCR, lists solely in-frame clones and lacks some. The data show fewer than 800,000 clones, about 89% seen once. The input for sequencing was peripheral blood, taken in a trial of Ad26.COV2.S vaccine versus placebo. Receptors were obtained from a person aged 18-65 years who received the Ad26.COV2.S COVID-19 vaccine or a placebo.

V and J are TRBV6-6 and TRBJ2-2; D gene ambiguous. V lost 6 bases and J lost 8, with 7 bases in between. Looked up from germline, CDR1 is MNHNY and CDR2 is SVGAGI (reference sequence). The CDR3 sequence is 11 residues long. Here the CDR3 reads CASRDTGELFF. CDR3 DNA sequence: TGTGCCAGCAGGGATACAGGGGAGCTGTTTTTT.

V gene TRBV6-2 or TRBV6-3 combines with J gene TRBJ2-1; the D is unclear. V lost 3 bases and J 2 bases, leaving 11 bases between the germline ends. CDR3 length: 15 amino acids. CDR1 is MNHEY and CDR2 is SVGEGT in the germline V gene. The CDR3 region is CASSYNEIAYNEQFF. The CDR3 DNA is TGTGCCAGCAGTTATAACGAAATAGCCTACAATGAGCAGTTCTTC.

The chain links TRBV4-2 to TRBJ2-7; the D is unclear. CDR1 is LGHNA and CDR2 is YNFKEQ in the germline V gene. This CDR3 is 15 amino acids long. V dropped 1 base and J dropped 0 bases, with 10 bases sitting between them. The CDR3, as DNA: TGTGCCAGCAGCCAAGGTCCAAGATCCTCCTACGAGCAGTACTTC. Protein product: CASSQGPRSSYEQYF.

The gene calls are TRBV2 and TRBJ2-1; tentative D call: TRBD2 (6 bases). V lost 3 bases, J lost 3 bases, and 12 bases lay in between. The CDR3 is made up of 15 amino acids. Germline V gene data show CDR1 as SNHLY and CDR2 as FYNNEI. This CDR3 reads CASSEVSGVYNEQFF. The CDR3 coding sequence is TGTGCCAGCAGTGAGGTTAGCGGAGTCTACAATGAGCAGTTCTTC. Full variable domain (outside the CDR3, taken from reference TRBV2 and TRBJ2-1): EPEVTQTPSHQVTQMGQEVILRCVPISNHLYFYWYRQILGQKVEFLVSFYNNEISEKSEIFDDQFSVERPDGSNFTLKIRSTKLEDSAMYFCASSEVSGVYNEQFFGPGTRLTVL.

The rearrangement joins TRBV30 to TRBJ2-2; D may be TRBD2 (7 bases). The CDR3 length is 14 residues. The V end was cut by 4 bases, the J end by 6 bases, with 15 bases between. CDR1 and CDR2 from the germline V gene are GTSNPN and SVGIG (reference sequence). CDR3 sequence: CAWTVGGRPGELFF. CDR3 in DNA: TGTGCCTGGACAGTGGGGGGGCGGCCCGGGGAGCTGTTTTTT.

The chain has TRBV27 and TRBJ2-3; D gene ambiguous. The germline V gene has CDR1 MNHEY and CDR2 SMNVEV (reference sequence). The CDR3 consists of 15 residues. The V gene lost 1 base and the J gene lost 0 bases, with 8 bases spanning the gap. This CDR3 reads CASSLWAFSTDTQYF. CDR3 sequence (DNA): TGTGCCAGCAGTTTATGGGCCTTTAGCACAGATACGCAGTATTTT.

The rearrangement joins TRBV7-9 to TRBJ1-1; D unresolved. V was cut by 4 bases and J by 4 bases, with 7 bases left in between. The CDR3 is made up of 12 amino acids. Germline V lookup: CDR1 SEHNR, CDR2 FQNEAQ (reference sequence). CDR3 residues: CASSSKGTEAFF. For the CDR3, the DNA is TGTGCCAGCAGCTCCAAGGGCACTGAAGCTTTCTTT.

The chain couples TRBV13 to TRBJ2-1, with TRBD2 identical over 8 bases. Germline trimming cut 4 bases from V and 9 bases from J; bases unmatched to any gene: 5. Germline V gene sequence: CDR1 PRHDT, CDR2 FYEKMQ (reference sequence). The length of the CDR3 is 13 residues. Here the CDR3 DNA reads TGTGCCAGCAGCTCGGGAGGGGGTATTGAGCAGTTCTTC. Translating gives CASSSGGGIEQFF.

This CDR3 is CASSLSTGSWVGQPQHF. DNA of the CDR3: TGTGCCAGCAGCTTGTCGACGGGGAGCTGGGTGGGTCAGCCCCAGCATTTT. The chain couples TRBV5-8 to TRBJ1-5; D not certain. Germline loops: CDR1 SGHTS, CDR2 YDEGEE. This CDR3 spans 17 amino acids. V was shortened by 1 base and J by 6 bases, with 20 bases between the two germline ends.

The CDR3: CASSQAQGEEFF. The CDR3 bases are TGTGCCAGCAGCCAAGCACAGGGGGAGGAGTTCTTC. The chain recombines TRBV3-1 (or the pseudogene TRBV3-2) with TRBJ2-1; TRBD1 agrees at 8 bases. CDR3 size: 12 residues. Trimming took 1 base from V and 14 from J; bases not matched to a gene: 4. Germline CDR1 LGHDT, CDR2 YNNKEL (reference sequence).

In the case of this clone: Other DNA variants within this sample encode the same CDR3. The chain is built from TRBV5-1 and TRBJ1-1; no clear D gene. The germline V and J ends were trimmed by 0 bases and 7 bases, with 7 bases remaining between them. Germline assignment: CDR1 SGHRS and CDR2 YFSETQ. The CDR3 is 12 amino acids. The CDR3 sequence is CASSLEGSEAFF. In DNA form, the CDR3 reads TGCGCCAGCAGCTTGGAGGGCAGTGAAGCTTTCTTT.

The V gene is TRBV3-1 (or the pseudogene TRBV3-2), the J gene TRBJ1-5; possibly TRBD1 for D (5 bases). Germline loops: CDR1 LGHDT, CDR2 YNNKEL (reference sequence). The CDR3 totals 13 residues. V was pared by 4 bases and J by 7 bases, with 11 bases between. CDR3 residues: CASSPGFGQPQHF. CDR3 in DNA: TGTGCCAGCAGCCCAGGGTTTGGGCAGCCCCAGCATTTT.

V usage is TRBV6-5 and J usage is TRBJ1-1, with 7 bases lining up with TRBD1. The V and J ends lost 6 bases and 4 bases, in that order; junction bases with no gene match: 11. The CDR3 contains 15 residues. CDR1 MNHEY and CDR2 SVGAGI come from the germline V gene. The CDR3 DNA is TGTGCCAGCAGCCCAGGGGGGGCGGGCAGCACTGAAGCTTTCTTT. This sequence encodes CASSPGGAGSTEAFF.

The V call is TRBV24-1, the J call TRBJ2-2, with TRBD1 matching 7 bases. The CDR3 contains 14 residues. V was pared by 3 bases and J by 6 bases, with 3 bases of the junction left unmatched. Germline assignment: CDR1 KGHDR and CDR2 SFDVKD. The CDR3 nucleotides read TGTGCCACCAGTGATGGTACAGGGGCCGGGGAGCTGTTTTTT. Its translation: CATSDGTGAGELFF.

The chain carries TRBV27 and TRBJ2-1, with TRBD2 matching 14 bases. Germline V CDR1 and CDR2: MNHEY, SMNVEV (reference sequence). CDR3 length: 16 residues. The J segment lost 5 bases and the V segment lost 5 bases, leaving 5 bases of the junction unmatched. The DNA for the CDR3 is TGTGCCAGCAGTCTTCGACTAGCGGGAGGGAACAATGAGCAGTTCTTC. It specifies CASSLRLAGGNNEQFF.

CDR3 region: CASSVVPHNGYTF. As DNA, the CDR3 is TGTGCCAGCAGCGTAGTTCCCCATAATGGCTACACCTTC. The chain combines TRBV9 with TRBJ1-2; D remains unclear. This CDR3 region has 13 residues. Germline values: CDR1 SGDLS, CDR2 YYNGEE. Trimming removed 0 bases at V and 6 bases at J, with 9 bases between.

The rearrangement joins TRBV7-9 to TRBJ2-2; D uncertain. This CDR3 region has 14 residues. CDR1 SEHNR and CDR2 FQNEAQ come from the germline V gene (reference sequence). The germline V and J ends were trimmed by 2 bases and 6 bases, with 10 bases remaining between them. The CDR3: CASSLSLGPGELFF. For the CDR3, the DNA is TGTGCCAGCAGCTTAAGTCTAGGTCCCGGGGAGCTGTTTTTT.

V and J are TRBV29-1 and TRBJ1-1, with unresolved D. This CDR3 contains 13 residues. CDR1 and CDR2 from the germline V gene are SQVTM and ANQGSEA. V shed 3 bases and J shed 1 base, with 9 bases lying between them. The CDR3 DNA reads TGCAGCGTTGAGGGCAGGCAGAACACTGAAGCTTTCTTT. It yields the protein CSVEGRQNTEAFF.

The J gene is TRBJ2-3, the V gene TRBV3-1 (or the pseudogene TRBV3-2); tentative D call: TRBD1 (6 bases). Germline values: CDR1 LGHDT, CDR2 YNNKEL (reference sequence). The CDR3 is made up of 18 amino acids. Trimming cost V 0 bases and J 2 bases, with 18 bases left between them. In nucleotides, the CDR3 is TGTGCCAGCAGCCAAGATTTCGGACAGTCAGTTTTCACAGATACGCAGTATTTT. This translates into CASSQDFGQSVFTDTQYF.

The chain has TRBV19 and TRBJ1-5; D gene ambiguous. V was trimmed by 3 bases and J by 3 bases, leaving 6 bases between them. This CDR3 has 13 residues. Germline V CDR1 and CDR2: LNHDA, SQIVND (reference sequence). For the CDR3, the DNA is TGTGCCAGTAGTATGGCCCTCAATCAGCCCCAGCATTTT. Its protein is CASSMALNQPQHF.

The DNA for the CDR3 is TGTGCCAGTAGTCTCACCCCCCAGGCCGGCACAGATACGCAGTATTTT. Residues: CASSLTPQAGTDTQYF. The V and J genes are TRBV19 and TRBJ2-3; D remains unclear. The CDR3 has 16 amino acids. Per germline, CDR1 LNHDA and CDR2 SQIVND (reference sequence). Trimming stripped 5 bases from V and 1 base from J, with 16 bases between.

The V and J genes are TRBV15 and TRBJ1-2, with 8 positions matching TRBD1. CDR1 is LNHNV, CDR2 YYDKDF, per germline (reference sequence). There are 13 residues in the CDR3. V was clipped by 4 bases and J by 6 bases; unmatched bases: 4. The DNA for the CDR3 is TGTGCCACCAGCATGGACAGGGTTGATGGCTACACCTTC. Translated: CATSMDRVDGYTF.

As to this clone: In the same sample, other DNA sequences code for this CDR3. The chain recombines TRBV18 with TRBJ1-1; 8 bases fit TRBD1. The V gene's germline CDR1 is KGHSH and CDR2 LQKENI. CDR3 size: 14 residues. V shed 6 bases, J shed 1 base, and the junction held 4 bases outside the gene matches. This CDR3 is CASSPGTGNTEAFF. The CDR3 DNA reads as TGTGCCAGCTCTCCCGGGACAGGGAACACTGAAGCTTTCTTT.